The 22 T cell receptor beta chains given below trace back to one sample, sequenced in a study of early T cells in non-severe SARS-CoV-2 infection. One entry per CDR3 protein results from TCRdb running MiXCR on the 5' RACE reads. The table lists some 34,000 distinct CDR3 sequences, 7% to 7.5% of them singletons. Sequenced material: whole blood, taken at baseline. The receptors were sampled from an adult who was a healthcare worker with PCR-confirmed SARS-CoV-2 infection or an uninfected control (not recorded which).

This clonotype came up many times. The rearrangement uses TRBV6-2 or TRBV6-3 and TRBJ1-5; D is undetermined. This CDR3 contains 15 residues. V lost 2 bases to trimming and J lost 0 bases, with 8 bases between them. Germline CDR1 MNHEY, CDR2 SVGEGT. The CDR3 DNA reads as TGTGCCAGCAGTTACAGGATTTATAGCAATCAGCCCCAGCATTTT. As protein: CASSYRIYSNQPQHF.

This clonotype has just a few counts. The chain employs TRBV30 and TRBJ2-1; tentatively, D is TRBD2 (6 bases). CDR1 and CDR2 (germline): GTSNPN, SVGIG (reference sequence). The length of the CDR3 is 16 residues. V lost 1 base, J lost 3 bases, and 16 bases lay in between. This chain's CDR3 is CAWSGGELHNYNEQFF. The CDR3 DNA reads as TGTGCCTGGAGTGGGGGGGAACTCCACAACTACAATGAGCAGTTCTTC.

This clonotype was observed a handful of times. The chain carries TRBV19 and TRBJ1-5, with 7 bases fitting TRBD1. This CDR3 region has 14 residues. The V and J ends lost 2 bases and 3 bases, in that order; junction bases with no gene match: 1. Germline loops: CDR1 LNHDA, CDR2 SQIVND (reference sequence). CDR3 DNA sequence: TGTGCCAGTAGTATAACAGGGGACAATCAGCCCCAGCATTTT. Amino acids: CASSITGDNQPQHF.

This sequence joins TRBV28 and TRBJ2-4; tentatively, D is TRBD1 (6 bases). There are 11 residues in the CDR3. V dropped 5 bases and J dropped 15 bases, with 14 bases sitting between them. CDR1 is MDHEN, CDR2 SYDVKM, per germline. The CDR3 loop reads CASSRTGILYF. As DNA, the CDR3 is TGTGCCAGCAGTCGAACAGGGATACTGTACTTC.

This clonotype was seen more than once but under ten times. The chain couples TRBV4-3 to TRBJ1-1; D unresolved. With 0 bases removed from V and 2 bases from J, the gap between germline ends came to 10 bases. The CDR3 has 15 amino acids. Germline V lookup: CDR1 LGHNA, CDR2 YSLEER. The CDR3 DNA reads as TGCGCCAGCAGCCAAGATCCGCAGGCTAACACTGAAGCTTTCTTT. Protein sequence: CASSQDPQANTEAFF.

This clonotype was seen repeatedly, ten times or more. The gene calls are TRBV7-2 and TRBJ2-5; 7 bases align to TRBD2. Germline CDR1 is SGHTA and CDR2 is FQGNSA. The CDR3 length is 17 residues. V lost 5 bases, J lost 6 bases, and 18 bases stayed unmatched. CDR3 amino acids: CASSQVTWDYGVKTQYF. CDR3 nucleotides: TGTGCCAGCAGCCAGGTCACCTGGGACTATGGTGTAAAGACCCAGTACTTC.

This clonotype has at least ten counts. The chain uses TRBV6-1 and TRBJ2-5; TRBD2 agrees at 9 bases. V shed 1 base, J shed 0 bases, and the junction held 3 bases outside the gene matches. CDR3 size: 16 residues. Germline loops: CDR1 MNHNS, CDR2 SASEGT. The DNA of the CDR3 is TGTGCCAGCAGTGAAGAGAGCGGGAGGTACCAAGAGACCCAGTACTTC. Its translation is CASSEESGRYQETQYF.

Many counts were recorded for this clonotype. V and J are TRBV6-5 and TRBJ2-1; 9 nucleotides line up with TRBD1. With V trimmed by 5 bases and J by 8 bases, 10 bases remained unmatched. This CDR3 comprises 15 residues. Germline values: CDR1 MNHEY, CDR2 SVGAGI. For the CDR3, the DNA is TGTGCCAGCAGTACTCCGGGACAGGGAAGGTATGAGCAGTTCTTC. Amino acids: CASSTPGQGRYEQFF.

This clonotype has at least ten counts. CDR3 nucleotide sequence: TGTGCCAGCAGCCCCTTGCCCGGACAGAGCTACGAGCAGTACTTC. Translating it yields CASSPLPGQSYEQYF. The chain recombines TRBV7-2 with TRBJ2-7; D perhaps matches TRBD1 (6 bases). V was clipped by 5 bases and J by 3 bases, with 17 bases between them. The CDR3 runs to 15 residues. Germline CDR1 and CDR2: SGHTA and FQGNSA.

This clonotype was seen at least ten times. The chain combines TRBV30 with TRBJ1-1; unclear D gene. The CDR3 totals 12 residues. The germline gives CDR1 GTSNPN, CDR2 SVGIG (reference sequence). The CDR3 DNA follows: TGTGCTCGGTCCTCGGGGAAGACTGAAGCTTTCTTT. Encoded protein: CARSSGKTEAFF.

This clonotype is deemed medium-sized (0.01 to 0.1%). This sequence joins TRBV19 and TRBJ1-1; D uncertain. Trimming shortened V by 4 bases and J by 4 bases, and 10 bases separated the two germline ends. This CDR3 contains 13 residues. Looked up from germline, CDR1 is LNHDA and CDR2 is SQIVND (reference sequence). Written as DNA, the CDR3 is TGTGCCAGTAGTACAACGGTAACCACTGAAGCTTTCTTT. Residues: CASSTTVTTEAFF.

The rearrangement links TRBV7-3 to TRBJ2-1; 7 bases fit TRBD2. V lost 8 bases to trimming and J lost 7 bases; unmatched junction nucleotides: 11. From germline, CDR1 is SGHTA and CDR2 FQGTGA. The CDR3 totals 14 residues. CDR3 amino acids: CASAAGGGMNEQFF. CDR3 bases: TGTGCCAGCGCAGCCGGCGGGGGAATGAATGAGCAGTTCTTC.

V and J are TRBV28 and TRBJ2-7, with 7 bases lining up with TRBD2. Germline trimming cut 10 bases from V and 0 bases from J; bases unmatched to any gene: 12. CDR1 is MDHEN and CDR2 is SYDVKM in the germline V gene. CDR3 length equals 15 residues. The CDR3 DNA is TGTGCCACCGAAGCCGACGGGGGGAGCTCCTACGAGCAGTACTTC. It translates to CATEADGGSSYEQYF.

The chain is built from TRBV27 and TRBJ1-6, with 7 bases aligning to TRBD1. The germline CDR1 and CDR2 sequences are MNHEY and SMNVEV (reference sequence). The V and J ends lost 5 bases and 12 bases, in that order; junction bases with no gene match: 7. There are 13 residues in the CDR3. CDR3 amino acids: CASSRQGSGPLHF. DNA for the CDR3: TGTGCCAGCAGTAGACAGGGTTCTGGACCCCTCCACTTT.

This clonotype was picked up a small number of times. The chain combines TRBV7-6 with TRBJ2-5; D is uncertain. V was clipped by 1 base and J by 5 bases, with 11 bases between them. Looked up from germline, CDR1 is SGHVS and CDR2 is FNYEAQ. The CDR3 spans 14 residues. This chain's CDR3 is CASSLGAGRETQYF. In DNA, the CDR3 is TGTGCCAGCAGCTTAGGTGCCGGACGGGAGACCCAGTACTTC.

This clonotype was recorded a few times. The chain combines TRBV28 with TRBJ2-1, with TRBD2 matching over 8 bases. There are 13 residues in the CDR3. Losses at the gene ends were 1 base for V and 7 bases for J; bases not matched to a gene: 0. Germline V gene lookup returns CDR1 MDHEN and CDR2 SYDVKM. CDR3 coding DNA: TGTGCCAGCAGTTTATCGGGGGGGAATGAGCAGTTCTTC. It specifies CASSLSGGNEQFF.

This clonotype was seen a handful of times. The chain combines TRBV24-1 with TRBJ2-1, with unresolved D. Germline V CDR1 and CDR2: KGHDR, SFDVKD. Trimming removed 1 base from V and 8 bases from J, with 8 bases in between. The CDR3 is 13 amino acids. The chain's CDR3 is CATSDFPSYEQFF. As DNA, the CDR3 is TGTGCCACCAGTGATTTCCCCAGCTATGAGCAGTTCTTC.

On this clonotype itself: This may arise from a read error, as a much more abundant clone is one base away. CDR3 in DNA: TGTGCCAGCAGTTTCCACTTAGCCAAAAACATTCAGTACTTC. It translates to CASSFHLAKNIQYF. The V and J genes are TRBV28 and TRBJ2-4, with D hard to call. Germline CDR1 is MDHEN and CDR2 is SYDVKM. The CDR3 length is 14 residues. The V end lost 3 bases, the J end lost 0 bases, and 6 bases lay between the germline ends.

CDR3 in amino acids: CASMRGRQETQYF. The CDR3 region has the DNA TGTGCCAGCATGAGGGGTCGACAAGAGACCCAGTACTTC. The chain is built from TRBV6-2 or TRBV6-3 and TRBJ2-5, with D perhaps given as TRBD1 or TRBD2 (5 bases each). Trimming removed 7 bases from V and 2 bases from J, with 11 bases in between. The CDR3 is made up of 13 amino acids. CDR1 and CDR2 (germline): MNHEY, SVGEGT.

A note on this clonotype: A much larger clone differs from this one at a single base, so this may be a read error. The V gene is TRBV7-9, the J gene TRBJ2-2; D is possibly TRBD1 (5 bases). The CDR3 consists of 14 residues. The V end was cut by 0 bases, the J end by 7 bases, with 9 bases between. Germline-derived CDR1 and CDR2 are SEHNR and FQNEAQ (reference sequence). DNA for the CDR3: TGTGCCAGCAGCTTAGCGCAGGGCGACGGGGAGCTGTTTTTT. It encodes CASSLAQGDGELFF.

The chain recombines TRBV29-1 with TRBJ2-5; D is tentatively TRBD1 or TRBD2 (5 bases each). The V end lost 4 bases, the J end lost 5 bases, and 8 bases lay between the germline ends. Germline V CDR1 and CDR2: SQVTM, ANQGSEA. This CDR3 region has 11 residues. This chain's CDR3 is CSVAEGETQYF. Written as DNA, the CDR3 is TGCAGCGTTGCCGAGGGGGAGACCCAGTACTTC.

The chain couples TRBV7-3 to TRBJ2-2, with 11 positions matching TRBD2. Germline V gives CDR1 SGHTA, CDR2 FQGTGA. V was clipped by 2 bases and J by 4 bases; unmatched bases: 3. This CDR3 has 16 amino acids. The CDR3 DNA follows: TGTGCCAGCAGCTTAGGACTAGCGGGTCGCACCGGGGAGCTGTTTTTT. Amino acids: CASSLGLAGRTGELFF.